Each of the 31 T cell receptor beta chains below was sequenced from the same sample in a study of metastatic and nonmetastatic thyroid tumors. Patients were all untreated before their thyroid surgery. TCRdb recomputed clones from the PCR reads via MiXCR. Here the sample spans roughly 65,000 clones, 12% to 15% being singletons. Sequencing was done on a sample of blood. The receptors derive from a male donor with papillary thyroid cancer or a benign thyroid nodule (not recorded which). Some clones in this sample may be carry-over from other donors' samples.

This clone came up many times. The chain has TRBV29-1 and TRBJ1-1; 7 bases align to TRBD1. This CDR3 is 13 amino acids long. With V trimmed by 6 bases and J by 0 bases, 4 bases remained unmatched. CDR1 and CDR2 (germline): SQVTM, ANQGSEA. Written as DNA, the CDR3 is TGCAGCGTCGCCGGGACAGTGAACACTGAAGCTTTCTTT. This encodes CSVAGTVNTEAFF.

This clone was recorded many times. This CDR3 reads CASSSDRHNYGYTF. The CDR3 nucleotides are TGTGCCAGCAGCTCCGACAGGCACAACTATGGCTACACCTTC. The rearrangement joins TRBV7-9 to TRBJ1-2; tentative D call: TRBD1 (6 bases). This CDR3 comprises 14 residues. The V end was cut by 4 bases, the J end by 2 bases, with 11 bases between. CDR1 is SEHNR and CDR2 is FQNEAQ in the germline V gene (reference sequence).

This clone was detected ten times or more. The rearrangement uses TRBV2 and TRBJ1-1; no clear D. Looked up from germline, CDR1 is SNHLY and CDR2 is FYNNEI. The CDR3 totals 14 residues. V was trimmed by 4 bases and J by 2 bases, leaving 11 bases between them. CDR3 loop: CASSGAGTNTEAFF. The CDR3 DNA reads as TGTGCCAGCAGTGGGGCCGGCACAAACACTGAAGCTTTCTTT.

This clone was found a few times. The V gene is TRBV27, the J gene TRBJ1-6, with D perhaps TRBD1 (6 bases). The length of the CDR3 is 15 residues. V gave up 6 bases and J gave up 10 bases, with 19 bases separating them. The germline V gene has CDR1 MNHEY and CDR2 SMNVEV (reference sequence). The CDR3 DNA follows: TGTGCCAGCAGCTCTTTCCAGGGGATGGGATCACCCCTCCACTTT. This codes for CASSSFQGMGSPLHF.

V usage is TRBV10-1 and J usage is TRBJ2-7; D not resolved. Germline values: CDR1 WNHNN, CDR2 SYGVQD (reference sequence). Trimming left V 3 bases short and J 0 bases short, with 9 bases between. This CDR3 comprises 14 residues. This CDR3 is CASSDQVPSYEQYF. The CDR3 DNA is TGCGCCAGCAGTGACCAGGTTCCCTCCTACGAGCAGTACTTC.

This clone came up many times. The chain joins TRBV30 to TRBJ2-1, with D maybe TRBD1 (5 bases). CDR3 size: 13 residues. CDR1 is GTSNPN, CDR2 SVGIG, per germline (reference sequence). V lost 4 bases to trimming and J lost 4 bases, with 11 bases between them. CDR3 sequence reads: CAWKQDLYNEQFF. The DNA of the CDR3 is TGTGCCTGGAAACAGGACCTTTACAATGAGCAGTTCTTC.

Many counts were recorded for this clone. The chain is built from TRBV24-1 and TRBJ2-7; 7 bases match TRBD1. Trimming at V came to 2 bases and at J to 2 bases, leaving 5 bases not matched to a gene. Germline V gives CDR1 KGHDR, CDR2 SFDVKD. The CDR3 totals 15 residues. In DNA, the CDR3 is TGTGCCACCAGTGATTCGGGGACAGCGACCTACGAGCAGTACTTC. It codes for CATSDSGTATYEQYF.

This clone showed up many times. V gene TRBV12-3 or TRBV12-4 combines with J gene TRBJ1-2, with D maybe TRBD1 (5 bases). The CDR3 covers 14 residues. V lost 5 bases and J 6 bases, leaving 16 bases between the germline ends. In DNA form, the CDR3 reads TGTGCCAGCAGTCCCACGGTCGCGGGGGATGGCTACACCTTC. Encoded protein: CASSPTVAGDGYTF.

At least ten counts were recorded for this clone. V is TRBV2 and J is TRBJ2-4; the D is unclear. The CDR3 covers 16 residues. Deletions cut 2 bases from V and 0 bases from J, with 11 bases between. Germline loops: CDR1 SNHLY, CDR2 FYNNEI. In DNA, the CDR3 is TGTGCCAGCAGTGAAACAAGAATACTAGCCAAAAACATTCAGTACTTC. This gives the protein CASSETRILAKNIQYF.

This clone was counted a few times. J is TRBJ2-1 and V is TRBV6-1; 8 bases align to TRBD2. J gave up 3 bases and V 6 bases, and 7 bases lay outside the gene matches. Germline-derived CDR1 and CDR2 are MNHNS and SASEGT. The CDR3 totals 15 residues. The CDR3 is CASSPGRAFYNEQFF. CDR3 nucleotides: TGTGCCAGCAGCCCCGGGAGGGCCTTCTACAATGAGCAGTTCTTC.

The rearrangement uses TRBV20-1 and TRBJ2-2, with D unresolved. In germline, CDR1 is DFQATT, CDR2 SNEGSKA (reference sequence). The CDR3 consists of 13 residues. Trimming stripped 7 bases from V and 4 bases from J, with 13 bases between. CDR3 residues: CSVCDRATGELFF. The CDR3, as DNA: TGCAGTGTATGCGACCGCGCCACCGGGGAGCTGTTTTTT.

The gene calls are TRBV3-1 and TRBJ2-3, with 10 nucleotides matching TRBD2. CDR1 and CDR2 (germline): LGHDT, YNNKEL (reference sequence). V gave up 3 bases and J gave up 5 bases; unmatched junction bases: 5. This CDR3 contains 15 residues. CDR3 sequence: CASSHSGRVEDTQYF. DNA for the CDR3: TGTGCCAGCAGCCACAGCGGGAGGGTGGAAGATACGCAGTATTTT.

A note on this clone: This may be a read error, as it is one base from a much larger clone. The J gene is TRBJ2-7, the V gene TRBV4-3; 8 positions match TRBD2. Germline V gives CDR1 LGHNA, CDR2 YSLEER. The CDR3 length is 14 residues. Losses at the gene ends were 5 bases for V and 4 bases for J; bases not matched to a gene: 7. CDR3 nucleotides: TGCGCCAGCAGCGTCGGACTAGCCCTATACGAGCAGTACTTC. It yields the protein CASSVGLALYEQYF.

This clone appeared many times. Here the CDR3 reads CASSLGDTLYGYTF. The CDR3 DNA reads as TGTGCCAGCAGCTTAGGTGACACGTTATATGGCTACACCTTC. The chain is built from TRBV11-3 and TRBJ1-2; D ambiguous. With 1 base removed from V and 5 bases from J, the gap between germline ends came to 11 bases. The CDR3 loop spans 14 amino acids. CDR1 and CDR2 (germline): SGHNT, YENEEA.

The chain uses TRBV11-2 and TRBJ2-3, with TRBD2 identical over 14 bases. Trimming took 0 bases from V and 8 from J; bases not matched to a gene: 4. Germline values: CDR1 SGHAT, CDR2 FQNNGV. The CDR3 extends over 16 amino acids. CDR3 residues: CASSLDGTSGGGTQYF. CDR3 DNA sequence: TGTGCCAGCAGCTTAGATGGGACTAGCGGGGGCGGTACGCAGTATTTT.

The chain recombines TRBV19 with TRBJ2-3; 9 bases align to TRBD2. This CDR3 comprises 16 residues. The germline gives CDR1 LNHDA, CDR2 SQIVND (reference sequence). V dropped 4 bases and J dropped 0; count of bases not matched to a gene: 5. CDR3 loop: CASSRLAGASTDTQYF. CDR3 bases: TGTGCCAGTAGTAGGTTAGCGGGAGCTAGCACAGATACGCAGTATTTT.

This clone has at least ten counts. The V gene is TRBV6-1, the J gene TRBJ1-2; TRBD1 is a possible D gene (6 bases). V was cut by 5 bases and J by 4 bases, with 11 bases left in between. The CDR3 is made up of 13 amino acids. Germline V gives CDR1 MNHNS, CDR2 SASEGT. CDR3 in DNA: TGTGCCAGCAGTCTTGGACAGTCCTATGGCTACACCTTC. Residues: CASSLGQSYGYTF.

A remark on this clone: It may be a read error: a sequence one base away is much more abundant. In this CDR3 the conserved last residue, phenylalanine or tryptophan, is missing, so a read error is likely. The chain joins TRBV5-4 to TRBJ2-5, with 7 bases fitting TRBD1. Per germline, CDR1 SGHNT and CDR2 YYREEE (reference sequence). Unmatched junction bases numbered 9, after V lost 4 bases and J lost 6 bases. The CDR3 covers 14 residues. The CDR3 DNA reads TGTGCCAGCAGCCCCGGACAGGTTCAGAAGACCCAGTACTTA. Protein: CASSPGQVQKTQYL.

Points on this clone: This may arise from a read error, as a much more abundant clone is one base away. The genes are TRBV3-1 and TRBJ1-2, with D perhaps TRBD1 (6 bases). The CDR3 is 13 amino acids. V shed 4 bases and J shed 3 bases, with 9 bases lying between them. Germline V gene lookup returns CDR1 LGHDT and CDR2 YNNKEL (reference sequence). The CDR3 sequence is CASSPRQDYGYTF. The DNA of the CDR3 is TGTGCCAGCAGCCCCCGACAGGACTATGGCTACACCTTC.

This clone was seen repeatedly, ten times or more. CDR3 protein: CASSYGGSYEQYV. CDR3 DNA sequence: TGTGCCAGCAGTTACGGGGGCTCCTACGAGCAGTACGTC. V usage is TRBV27 and J usage is TRBJ2-7; D may be TRBD2 (6 bases). The ends were cut back, 4 bases at V and 0 bases at J, with 7 bases in the middle. The germline V gene has CDR1 MNHEY and CDR2 SMNVEV (reference sequence). The CDR3 sequence is 13 residues long.

As regards this clone: This sample also contains other DNA sequences that code for the same CDR3. The chain links TRBV28 to TRBJ2-7; D is perhaps TRBD1 (7 bases). The CDR3 loop spans 13 amino acids. Per the germline V gene, CDR1 is MDHEN and CDR2 is SYDVKM. The V and J ends lost 6 bases and 13 bases respectively, with 22 bases between them. CDR3 in amino acids: CASSASDRDSPYV. The CDR3 nucleotides are TGTGCCAGCAGCGCTTCCGACAGGGACTCCCCTTACGTC.

In its sample, this clone was seen many times. Possible read error: a much larger clone is one base away. V and J are TRBV7-2 and TRBJ1-1, with unresolved D. CDR3 length: 14 residues. V lost 5 bases, J lost 11 bases, and 21 bases lay in between. Looked up from germline, CDR1 is SGHTA and CDR2 is FQGNSA. The CDR3 loop is CASSLDVSYGGAFF. The CDR3 nucleotides read TGTGCCAGCAGCCTGGACGTATCCTACGGTGGGGCTTTCTTT.

V and J are TRBV7-3 and TRBJ2-5; 7 bases agree with TRBD2. This CDR3 region has 19 residues. Trimming cost V 5 bases and J 2 bases; bases outside gene matches: 20. Germline lookup yields CDR1 SGHTA and CDR2 FQGTGA. The CDR3 sequence: CASSKTLLAIKDGQETQYF. The CDR3 DNA is TGTGCCAGCAGCAAGACGTTACTAGCGATTAAGGATGGGCAAGAGACCCAGTACTTC.

This clone was counted ten times or more. DNA of the CDR3: TGTGCCAGCAGCTTTGGGGGAATCTCCTACAATGAGCAGTTCTTC. Translation: CASSFGGISYNEQFF. The chain couples TRBV7-9 to TRBJ2-1; the D call may be TRBD1 or TRBD2 (5 bases each). Germline V lookup: CDR1 SEHNR, CDR2 FQNEAQ (reference sequence). The CDR3 totals 15 residues. The V end lost 3 bases, the J end lost 0 bases, and 9 bases lay between the germline ends.

This clone was counted many times. The chain couples TRBV19 to TRBJ1-2; 7 nucleotides match TRBD1. V shed 6 bases and J 2 bases; nucleotides not matched to a gene: 9. The CDR3 is 15 amino acids. Germline loops: CDR1 LNHDA, CDR2 SQIVND (reference sequence). CDR3 sequence: CASRQTPTGNYGYTF. In DNA form, the CDR3 reads TGTGCCAGTAGACAGACACCGACAGGGAACTATGGCTACACCTTC.

This clone was recorded at least ten times. The chain combines TRBV5-4 with TRBJ2-3; D might be TRBD1 or TRBD2, each matching 5 bases. There are 14 residues in the CDR3. The germline V gene has CDR1 SGHNT and CDR2 YYREEE (reference sequence). Deletions cut 0 bases from V and 5 bases from J, with 10 bases between. CDR3 amino acids: CASSLGGTGDTQYF. The CDR3 DNA reads as TGTGCCAGCAGCTTGGGAGGGACCGGAGATACGCAGTATTTT. Variable domain in full (rest from reference TRBV5-4 and TRBJ2-3): ETGVTQSPTHLIKTRGQQVTLRCSSQSGHNTVSWYQQALGQGPQFIFQYYREEENGRGNFPPRFSGLQFPNYSSELNVNALELDDSALYLCASSLGGTGDTQYFGPGTRLTVL.

This clone was observed at least ten times. The V call is TRBV9, the J call TRBJ1-2; 10 nucleotides match TRBD1. Germline values: CDR1 SGDLS, CDR2 YYNGEE. The V gene end was trimmed by 4 bases and the J gene end by 2 bases; junction bases not matched to a gene: 5. The CDR3 length is 15 residues. This CDR3 is CASSLRQGANYGYTF. CDR3 nucleotides: TGTGCCAGCAGCCTTCGACAGGGGGCGAACTATGGCTACACCTTC.

The chain couples TRBV6-2 or TRBV6-3 to TRBJ2-4; 8 positions agree with TRBD2. The J call is in doubt because the DNA end fits TRBJ2-1 better. The CDR3 is 21 residues long. CDR1 and CDR2 from the germline V gene are MNHEY and SVGEGT. For the CDR3, the DNA is TGTGCCAGCAGTTACTCGTATGGGCTAGCGGGCCTAACCCACTACTACAATGAGCAGTTCTTC. Its translation: CASSYSYGLAGLTHYYNEQFF.

The sample holds a few counts of this clone. V and J are TRBV10-3 and TRBJ2-3; the match to TRBD1 covers 9 bases. This CDR3 is built from 16 residues. Germline trimming cut 2 bases from V and 5 bases from J; bases unmatched to any gene: 8. Germline V gene sequence: CDR1 ENHRY, CDR2 SYGVKD. In DNA, the CDR3 is TGTGCCATCAGTGAGGAGCGGACAGGGGCAGTAGATACGCAGTATTTT. Translated, it gives CAISEERTGAVDTQYF.

This clone was counted at least ten times. CDR3 loop: CASSLDEARTGLFF. In DNA form, the CDR3 reads TGTGCCAGCAGCTTAGATGAGGCCCGGACGGGTCTGTTTTTT. The rearrangement joins TRBV11-2 to TRBJ1-4, with D unclear. This CDR3 has 14 residues. The V end lost 0 bases, the J end lost 14 bases, and 16 bases lay between the germline ends. CDR1 and CDR2 from the germline V gene are SGHAT and FQNNGV.

The J gene is TRBJ1-2, the V gene TRBV7-2; 7 bases agree with TRBD1. Germline V gene data show CDR1 as SGHTA and CDR2 as FQGNSA. The CDR3 totals 13 residues. With V trimmed by 5 bases and J by 6 bases, 6 bases remained unmatched. CDR3 bases: TGTGCCAGCAGCCCCCTGACAGGGAATGGCTACACCTTC. Translation gives CASSPLTGNGYTF.